This is a list of T cell receptor beta chains from one sample in a study of blood T cell repertoires in COVID-19. TCRdb keeps only in-frame clones here, not all; method: immunoSEQ multiplex PCR. The sample has around 130,000 clones, approximately 82% seen once. Material: peripheral blood. These TCRs come from a man in his forties or fifties with active or convalescent COVID-19. Each CDR3 is given with its conserved first and last residue. The D gene is left open where the match is weak. Not all rows give a size; the values are once, few, many and, for expanded clones, a class.

d_gene	v_gene	abundance	j_gene	CDR3nt	CDR3aa
NA	TRBV7-2	NA	TRBJ2-5	TGTGCCAGCAGCTTACGCGGGGGCAAAGAGACCCAGTACTTC	CASSLRGGKETQYF
TRBD2	TRBV12-3/TRBV12-4	NA	TRBJ2-1	TGTGCCAGCAGCTCCACTAGCGGGGGGGCTCAGTTCTTC	CASSSTSGGAQFF
TRBD1	TRBV19	NA	TRBJ1-4	TGTGCCAGTAGTAAATGGGACAGAACTAATGAAAAACTGTTTTTT	CASSKWDRTNEKLFF
NA	TRBV18	NA	TRBJ2-5	TGTGCCAGCTCTCCCGGGGACAAGGCCTTCCAAGAGACCCAGTACTTC	CASSPGDKAFQETQYF
TRBD2	TRBV15	NA	TRBJ2-4	TGTGCCACCGGGGGGGGAGCGTTGGGATGGGCCAAAAACATTCAGTACTTC	CATGGGALGWAKNIQYF
NA	TRBV2	NA	TRBJ2-1	TGTGCCAGCAGCCCTGACAGCTTTACGGAGCAGTTCTTC	CASSPDSFTEQFF
NA	TRBV5-4	NA	TRBJ1-5	TGTGCCAGCAGCTTGGGGGGGGATGGTCAGCCCCAGCATTTT	CASSLGGDGQPQHF
TRBD1	TRBV2	few	TRBJ1-1	TGTGCCAGCAGCCGACAGGGGGACACTGAAGCTTTCTTT	CASSRQGDTEAFF
NA	TRBV9	once	TRBJ1-5	TGTGCCAGCAGCGTAGGGACAGATCATCAGCCCCAGCATTTT	CASSVGTDHQPQHF
NA	TRBV7-2	NA	TRBJ1-2	TGTGCCAGCAGCTTAAGCTCGCGGGGGGGGAGATCAGGCTACACCTTC	CASSLSSRGGRSGYTF
TRBD1	TRBV2	NA	TRBJ2-7	TGTGCCAGCAGAGGACAGGAAGGCGAGCAGTACTTC	CASRGQEGEQYF
NA	TRBV19	NA	TRBJ1-5	TGTGCCAGTAGTCCGCAAAAAGGGGGTGCGGGCAATCAGCCCCAGCATTTT	CASSPQKGGAGNQPQHF
TRBD1	TRBV19	NA	TRBJ1-1	TGTGCCAGTAGTTTAAGACAGGGCGGAGGGAACACTGAAGCTTTCTTT	CASSLRQGGGNTEAFF
NA	TRBV19	NA	TRBJ1-2	TGTGCCAGTAGTTCGCCGGGACACCCTTCCCCCCTTAACTATGGCTACACCTTC	CASSSPGHPSPLNYGYTF
NA	TRBV12-3/TRBV12-4	NA	TRBJ1-1	TGTGCCAGCTCGCTAGGGGGTGGGACTGAAGCTTTCTTT	CASSLGGGTEAFF
NA	TRBV9	NA	TRBJ2-7	TGTGCCAGCAGCGTAGGCAGCTCCTACGAGCAGTACTTC	CASSVGSSYEQYF
NA	TRBV6-5	NA	TRBJ2-2	TGTGCCAGCATTGTGACAGGGAACACCGGGGAGCTGTTTTTT	CASIVTGNTGELFF
TRBD2	TRBV7-2	NA	TRBJ2-1	TGTGCCAGCAGCTTAGCCGTCAGACTAGCGGGGGTCCGAAGCTCCTACAATGAGCAGTTCTTC	CASSLAVRLAGVRSSYNEQFF
TRBD2	TRBV5-1	NA	TRBJ2-1	TGCGCCAGCAGCTTGGAAGAGAAGCGGGGGGGCGATGAGCAGTTCTTC	CASSLEEKRGGDEQFF
NA	TRBV19	NA	TRBJ1-4	TGTGCCAGTAGTATACGGGGTCTGGCTGAAAAACTGTTTTTT	CASSIRGLAEKLFF
TRBD1	TRBV6-5	NA	TRBJ1-2	TGTGCCAGCAGTTGGGCGGGACAGGGGTATGGCTACACCTTC	CASSWAGQGYGYTF
NA	TRBV4-2	NA	TRBJ1-3	TGTGCCAGCAGCCAAGATCTTGTGCAAGTTCGGAACACCATATATTTT	CASSQDLVQVRNTIYF
NA	TRBV6-1	once	TRBJ2-3	TGTGCCAGCAGTGAAGCGGTAACCTCGGGAGATACGCAGTATTTT	CASSEAVTSGDTQYF
TRBD2	TRBV19	NA	TRBJ2-5	TGTGCCAGTAGTACTCTAGCGGGACTCCAAGAGACCCAGTACTTC	CASSTLAGLQETQYF
TRBD2	TRBV7-2	NA	TRBJ2-1	TGTGCCAGCAGCTTAGAGCGGGGGGGCTACAATGAGCAGTTCTTC	CASSLERGGYNEQFF
NA	TRBV7-2	NA	TRBJ2-2	TGTGCCAGCAGCTTTAGTGTGACAGCCTATAACACCGGGGAGCTGTTTTTT	CASSFSVTAYNTGELFF
TRBD2	TRBV9	NA	TRBJ2-5	TGTGCCAGCAGCGTAGCTCTGGCGGGGGGTCAAGAGACCCAGTACTTC	CASSVALAGGQETQYF
TRBD2	TRBV2	NA	TRBJ2-3	TGTGCCAGCAGGACTAGCGGGCCCACAGATACGCAGTATTTT	CASRTSGPTDTQYF
NA	TRBV7-9	NA	TRBJ2-5	TGTGCCAGCAGCTTAAATACAGGCCAAGAGACCCAGTACTTC	CASSLNTGQETQYF
NA	TRBV29-1	few	TRBJ1-2	TGCAGCGTGGGGGACACAGGGTATGGCTACACCTTC	CSVGDTGYGYTF
NA	TRBV19	few	TRBJ1-2	TGTGCCAGTAGTTTAGATACGGCTAACTATGGCTACACCTTC	CASSLDTANYGYTF
TRBD1	TRBV25-1	NA	TRBJ1-1	TGTGCCAGCAGTCATAGGGGGCAGATCACTGAAGCTTTCTTT	CASSHRGQITEAFF